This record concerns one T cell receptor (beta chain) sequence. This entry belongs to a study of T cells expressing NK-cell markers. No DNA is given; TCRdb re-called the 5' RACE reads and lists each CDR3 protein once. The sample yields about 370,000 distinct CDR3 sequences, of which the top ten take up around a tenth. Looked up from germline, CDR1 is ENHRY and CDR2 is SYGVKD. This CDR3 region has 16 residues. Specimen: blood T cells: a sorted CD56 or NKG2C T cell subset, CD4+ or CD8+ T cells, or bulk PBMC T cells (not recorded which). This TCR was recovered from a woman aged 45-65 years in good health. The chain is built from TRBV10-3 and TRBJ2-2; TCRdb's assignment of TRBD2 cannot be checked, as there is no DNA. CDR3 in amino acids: CAISEFVTSGTGELFF.